The present T cell receptor (beta chain) was sequenced within a study of cytomegalovirus exposure and HLA in healthy donors. Researchers ran the PCR with 60 Vbeta and 13 Jbeta primers. Libraries were prepared by immunoSEQ multiplex PCR; TCRdb keeps only in-frame clonotypes and omits some of them. Among around 78,000 clones listed, less than 75% were seen once. Material: PBMCs. This TCR derives from a man aged 25-45 years in good health and CMV-seropositive.

CDR3 nucleotide sequence: TGCGCCAGCAGCTTGGATGGGCTTTATACCGGGGAGCTGTTTTTT. It specifies CASSLDGLYTGELFF. The rearrangement links TRBV5-1 to TRBJ2-2; no clear D. The CDR3 contains 15 residues. The V end was cut by 0 bases, the J end by 5 bases, with 11 bases between. CDR1 and CDR2 (germline): SGHRS, YFSETQ.